The rows below give T cell receptor beta chains drawn from one sample of a study of shared clonotypes between healthy human individuals. TCRdb keeps only in-frame clones here, not all; method: immunoSEQ multiplex PCR. The data contain more than 1 million clones, 75% to 80% of them singletons. Material for sequencing was memory CD4+ T cells from PBMCs. Receptors originate from a man between 18 and 35 years old in good health. Some clones in this sample may be carry-over from other donors' samples. The CDR3 runs from the conserved cysteine through the conserved F or W. Fields, in order: V gene, clone size, D gene, J gene, CDR3 protein, CDR3 DNA. A D gene is named only where the DNA matches it firmly. A clone size is listed for some rows: how often the clone was seen (once, few, many), or a class if it is expanded.

TRBV7-9	.	TRBD1	TRBJ2-1	CASSDRTGDSSYNEQFF	TGTGCCAGCAGCGACCGGACAGGGGACAGCTCCTACAATGAGCAGTTCTTC
TRBV5-1	.	.	TRBJ2-1	CASSLGSGPSSYNEQFF	TGCGCCAGCAGCTTGGGAAGCGGACCAAGCTCCTACAATGAGCAGTTCTTC
TRBV5-1	.	.	TRBJ1-2	CASSANQGRGNYGYTF	TGCGCCAGCAGCGCGAACCAGGGGCGGGGAAACTATGGCTACACCTTC
TRBV10-3	.	TRBD2	TRBJ2-4	CAISESGGRGSKNIQYF	TGTGCCATCAGTGAGTCAGGCGGGAGGGGGTCCAAAAACATTCAGTACTTC
TRBV27	.	.	TRBJ2-7	CASRYGVSYEQYF	TGTGCCAGCAGATACGGGGTCTCCTACGAGCAGTACTTC
TRBV4-1	.	TRBD2	TRBJ2-7	CASSQGPSGVYEQYF	TGCGCCAGCAGCCAAGGTCCTAGCGGGGTGTACGAGCAGTACTTC
TRBV29-1	.	TRBD2	TRBJ2-1	CSVEAGSSGRGEQFF	TGCAGCGTTGAAGCGGGGTCTAGCGGGCGGGGTGAGCAGTTCTTC
TRBV25-1	once	.	TRBJ2-5	CASSESRGRSQETQYF	TGTGCCAGCAGTGAATCAAGGGGCAGGTCACAAGAGACCCAGTACTTC
TRBV5-4	.	.	TRBJ2-1	CASSLKRDTYNEQFF	TGTGCCAGCAGCTTGAAGCGGGACACCTACAATGAGCAGTTCTTC
TRBV6-1	.	.	TRBJ2-3	CASSEVGGGITDTQYF	TGTGCCAGCAGTGAAGTTGGTGGGGGTATCACAGATACGCAGTATTTT
TRBV7-9	few	.	TRBJ1-1	CASSAGTAEAFF	TGTGCCAGCAGCGCCGGGACTGCTGAAGCTTTCTTT
TRBV18	.	TRBD1	TRBJ2-7	CASGQGTYEQYF	TGTGCCAGCGGACAGGGGACCTACGAGCAGTACTTC
TRBV5-8	.	.	TRBJ2-3	CASSLFPTGRESDTQYF	TGTGCCAGCAGCTTGTTCCCGACAGGGCGGGAATCAGATACGCAGTATTTT
TRBV28	.	.	TRBJ1-2	CASSLMGYGYTF	TGTGCCAGCAGTTTGATGGGCTATGGCTACACCTTC